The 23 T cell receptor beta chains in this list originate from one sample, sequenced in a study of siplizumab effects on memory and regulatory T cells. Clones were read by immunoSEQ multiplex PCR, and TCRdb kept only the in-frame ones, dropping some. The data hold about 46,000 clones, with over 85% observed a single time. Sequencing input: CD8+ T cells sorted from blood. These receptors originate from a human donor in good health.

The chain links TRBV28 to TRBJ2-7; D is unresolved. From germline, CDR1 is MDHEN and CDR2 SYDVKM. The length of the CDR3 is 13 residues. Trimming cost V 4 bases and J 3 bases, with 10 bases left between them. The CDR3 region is CASSSRSGYEQYF. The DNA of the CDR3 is TGTGCCAGCAGTTCCCGCTCAGGCTACGAGCAGTACTTC.

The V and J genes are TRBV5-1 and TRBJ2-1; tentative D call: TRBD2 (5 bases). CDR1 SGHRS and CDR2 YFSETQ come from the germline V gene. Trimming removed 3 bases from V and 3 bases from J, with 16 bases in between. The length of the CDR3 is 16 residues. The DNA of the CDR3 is TGCGCCAGCAGCTCGGACCCTCGGGGAATCTACAATGAGCAGTTCTTC. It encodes CASSSDPRGIYNEQFF. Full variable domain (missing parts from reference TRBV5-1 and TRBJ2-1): KAGVTQTPRYLIKTRGQQVTLSCSPISGHRSVSWYQQTPGQGLQFLFEYFSETQRNKGNFPGRFSGRQFSNSRSEMNVSTLELGDSALYLCASSSDPRGIYNEQFFGPGTRLTVL.

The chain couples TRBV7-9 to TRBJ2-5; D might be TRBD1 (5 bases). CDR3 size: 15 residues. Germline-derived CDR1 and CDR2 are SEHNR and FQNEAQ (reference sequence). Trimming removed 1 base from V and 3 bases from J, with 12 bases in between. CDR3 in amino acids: CASSLGIGQEETQYF. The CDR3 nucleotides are TGTGCCAGCAGCTTAGGTATCGGACAAGAAGAGACCCAGTACTTC.

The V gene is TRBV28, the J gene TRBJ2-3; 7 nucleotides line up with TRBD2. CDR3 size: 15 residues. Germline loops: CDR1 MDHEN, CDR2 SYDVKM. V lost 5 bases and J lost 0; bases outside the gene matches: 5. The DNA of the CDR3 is TGTGCCAGCAGTGACGGACTAGAAAGCACAGATACGCAGTATTTT. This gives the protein CASSDGLESTDTQYF.

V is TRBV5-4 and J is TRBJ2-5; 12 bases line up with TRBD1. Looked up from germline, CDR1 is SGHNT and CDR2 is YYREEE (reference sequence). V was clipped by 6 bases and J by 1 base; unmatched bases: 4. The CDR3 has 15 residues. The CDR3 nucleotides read TGTGCCAGCACCGGGACAGGGGGCCCCCAAGAGACCCAGTACTTC. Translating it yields CASTGTGGPQETQYF.

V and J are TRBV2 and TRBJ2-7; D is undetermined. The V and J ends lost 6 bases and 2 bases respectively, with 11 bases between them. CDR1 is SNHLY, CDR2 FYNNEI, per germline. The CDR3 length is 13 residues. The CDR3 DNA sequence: TGTGCCAGCAGAAAGACGAGAACCTACGAGCAGTACTTC. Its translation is CASRKTRTYEQYF. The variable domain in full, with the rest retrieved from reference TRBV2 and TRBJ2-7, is EPEVTQTPSHQVTQMGQEVILRCVPISNHLYFYWYRQILGQKVEFLVSFYNNEISEKSEIFDDQFSVERPDGSNFTLKIRSTKLEDSAMYFCASRKTRTYEQYFGPGTRLTVT.

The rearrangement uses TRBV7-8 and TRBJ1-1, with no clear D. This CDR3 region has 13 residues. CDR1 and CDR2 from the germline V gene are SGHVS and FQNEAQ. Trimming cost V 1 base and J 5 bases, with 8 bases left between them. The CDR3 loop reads CASSLGGGTEAFF. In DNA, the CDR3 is TGTGCCAGCAGCTTAGGGGGTGGTACTGAAGCTTTCTTT. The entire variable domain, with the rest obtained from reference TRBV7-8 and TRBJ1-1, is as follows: GAGVSQSPRYKVAKRGQDVALRCDPISGHVSLFWYQQALGQGPEFLTYFQNEAQLDKSGLPSDRFFAERPEGSVSTLKIQRTQQEDSAVYLCASSLGGGTEAFFGQGTRLTVV.

The CDR3 here is CASSQGPSGRALGGTGELFF. CDR3 nucleotide sequence: TGTGCCAGCAGCCAGGGGCCTAGCGGGAGGGCATTAGGTGGCACCGGGGAGCTGTTTTTT. V is TRBV7-6 and J is TRBJ2-2, with TRBD2 matching 12 bases. V shed 5 bases and J 4 bases; nucleotides not matched to a gene: 17. Germline lookup yields CDR1 SGHVS and CDR2 FNYEAQ. There are 20 residues in the CDR3.

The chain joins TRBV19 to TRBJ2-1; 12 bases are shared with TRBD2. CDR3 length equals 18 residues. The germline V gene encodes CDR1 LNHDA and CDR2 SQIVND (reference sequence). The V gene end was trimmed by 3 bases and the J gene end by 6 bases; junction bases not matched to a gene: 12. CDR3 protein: CASSIPIILAGGANEQFF. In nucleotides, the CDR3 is TGTGCCAGTAGTATCCCCATTATCCTAGCGGGAGGGGCCAATGAGCAGTTCTTC.

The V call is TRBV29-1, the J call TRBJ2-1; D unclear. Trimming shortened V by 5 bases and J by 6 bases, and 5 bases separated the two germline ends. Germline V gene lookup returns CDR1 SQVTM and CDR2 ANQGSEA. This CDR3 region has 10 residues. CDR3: CSVTANEQFF. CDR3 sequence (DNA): TGCAGCGTTACGGCCAATGAGCAGTTCTTC.

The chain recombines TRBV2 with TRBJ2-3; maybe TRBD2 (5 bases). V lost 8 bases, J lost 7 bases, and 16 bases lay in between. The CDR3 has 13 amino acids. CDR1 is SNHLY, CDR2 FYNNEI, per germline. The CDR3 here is CASLDGVLYTQYF. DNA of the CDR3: TGTGCCAGCCTAGACGGGGTGCTCTATACGCAGTATTTT. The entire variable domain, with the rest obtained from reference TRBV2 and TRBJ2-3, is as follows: EPEVTQTPSHQVTQMGQEVILRCVPISNHLYFYWYRQILGQKVEFLVSFYNNEISEKSEIFDDQFSVERPDGSNFTLKIRSTKLEDSAMYFCASLDGVLYTQYFGPGTRLTVL.

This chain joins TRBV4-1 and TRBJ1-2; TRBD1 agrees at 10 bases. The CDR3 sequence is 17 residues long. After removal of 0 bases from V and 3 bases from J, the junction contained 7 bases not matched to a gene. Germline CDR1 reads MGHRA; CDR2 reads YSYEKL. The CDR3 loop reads CASSQDLDRGQDYGYTF. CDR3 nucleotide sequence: TGCGCCAGCAGCCAAGATCTTGACAGGGGGCAAGACTATGGCTACACCTTC.

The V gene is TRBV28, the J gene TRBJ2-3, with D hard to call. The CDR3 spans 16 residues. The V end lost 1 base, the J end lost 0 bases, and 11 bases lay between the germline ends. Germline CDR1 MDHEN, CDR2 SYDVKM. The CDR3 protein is CASSLFPGASTDTQYF. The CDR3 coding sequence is TGTGCCAGCAGTTTATTCCCAGGAGCTAGCACAGATACGCAGTATTTT.

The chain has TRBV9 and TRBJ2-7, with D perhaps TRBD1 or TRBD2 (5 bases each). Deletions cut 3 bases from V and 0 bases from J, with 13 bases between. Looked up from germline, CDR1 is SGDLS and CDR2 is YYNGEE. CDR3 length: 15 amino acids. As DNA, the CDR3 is TGTGCCAGCAGCGGCCGGGACGAGAGCTCCTACGAGCAGTACTTC. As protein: CASSGRDESSYEQYF.

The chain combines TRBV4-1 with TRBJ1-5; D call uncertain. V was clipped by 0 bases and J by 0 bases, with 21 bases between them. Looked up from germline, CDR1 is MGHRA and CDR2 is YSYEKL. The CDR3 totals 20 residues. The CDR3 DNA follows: TGCGCCAGCAGCCAAGATAGTGTGGCAGGTTCCCTTTATAGCAATCAGCCCCAGCATTTT. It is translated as CASSQDSVAGSLYSNQPQHF.

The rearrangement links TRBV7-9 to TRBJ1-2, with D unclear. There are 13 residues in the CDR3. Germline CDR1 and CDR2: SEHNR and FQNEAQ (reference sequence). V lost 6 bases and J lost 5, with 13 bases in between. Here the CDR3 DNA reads TGTGCCAGCAGAGGAGGGCCTGAGTATGGCTACACCTTC. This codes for CASRGGPEYGYTF.

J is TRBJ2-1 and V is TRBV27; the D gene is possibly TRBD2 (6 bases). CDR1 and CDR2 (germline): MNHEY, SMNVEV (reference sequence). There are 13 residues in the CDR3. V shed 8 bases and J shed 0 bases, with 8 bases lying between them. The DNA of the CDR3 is TGTGCCAGCCGGGGGAGCTCCTACAATGAGCAGTTCTTC. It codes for CASRGSSYNEQFF.

CDR3: CASSLDPNTGELFF. The CDR3 bases are TGTGCCAGCAGCCTAGACCCGAACACCGGGGAGCTGTTTTTT. The chain links TRBV7-9 to TRBJ2-2; D is undetermined. This CDR3 is 14 amino acids long. Trimming pared 5 bases from V and 0 bases from J, leaving 7 bases between. Germline assignment: CDR1 SEHNR and CDR2 FQNEAQ (reference sequence).

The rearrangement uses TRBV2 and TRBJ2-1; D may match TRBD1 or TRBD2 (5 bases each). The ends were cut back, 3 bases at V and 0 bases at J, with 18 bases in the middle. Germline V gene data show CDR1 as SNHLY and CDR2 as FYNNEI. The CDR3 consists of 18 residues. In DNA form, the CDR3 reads TGTGCCAGCAGTGACGGGGCCCTAGGAGATTACTCCTACAATGAGCAGTTCTTC. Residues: CASSDGALGDYSYNEQFF.

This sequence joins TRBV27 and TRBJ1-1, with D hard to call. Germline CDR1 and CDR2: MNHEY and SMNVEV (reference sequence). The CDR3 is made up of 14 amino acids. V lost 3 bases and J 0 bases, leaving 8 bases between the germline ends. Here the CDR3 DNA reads TGTGCCAGCAGTTTGCGACTCCTGAACACTGAAGCTTTCTTT. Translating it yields CASSLRLLNTEAFF.

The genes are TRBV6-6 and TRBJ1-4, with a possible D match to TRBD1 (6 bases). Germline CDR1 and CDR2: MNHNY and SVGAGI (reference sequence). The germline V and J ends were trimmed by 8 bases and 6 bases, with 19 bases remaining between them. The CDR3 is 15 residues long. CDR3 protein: CASVLSGAADEKLFF. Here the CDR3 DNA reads TGTGCCAGCGTCCTCTCGGGGGCTGCAGATGAAAAACTGTTTTTT.

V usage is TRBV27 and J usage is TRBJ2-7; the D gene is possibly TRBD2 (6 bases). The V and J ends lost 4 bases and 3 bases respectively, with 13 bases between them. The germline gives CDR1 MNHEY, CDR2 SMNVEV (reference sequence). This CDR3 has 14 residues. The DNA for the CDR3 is TGTGCCAGCAGTTCCCGGGCGGGACGCTACGAGCAGTACTTC. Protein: CASSSRAGRYEQYF.

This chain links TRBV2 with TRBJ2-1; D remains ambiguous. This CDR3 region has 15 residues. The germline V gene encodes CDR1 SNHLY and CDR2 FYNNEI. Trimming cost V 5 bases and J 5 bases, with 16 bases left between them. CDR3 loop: CASSNGVIGNNEQFF. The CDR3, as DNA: TGTGCCAGCAGTAATGGGGTGATAGGGAACAATGAGCAGTTCTTC.